What follows are 12 T cell receptor beta chains derived from one specimen sequenced in a study of cytomegalovirus exposure and HLA in healthy donors. Primers included in the PCR were 60 Vbeta and 13 Jbeta primers. TCRdb's copy holds only in-frame clones and misses some; the assay was immunoSEQ multiplex PCR. The table lists more than 95,000 clones, 75% to 80% of them singletons, with around 6.1% in the top ten. Sequenced sample: PBMCs. These receptors came from a man aged 55 to 70 in good health and CMV-seropositive.

J is TRBJ2-5 and V is TRBV7-3; TRBD2 agrees at 7 bases. The CDR3 loop spans 15 amino acids. V gave up 5 bases and J gave up 0 bases; unmatched junction bases: 6. Germline CDR1 reads SGHTA; CDR2 reads FQGTGA. In DNA, the CDR3 is TGTGCCAGCAGCCCCTCCGGGGGGTACCAAGAGACCCAGTACTTC. Its protein product is CASSPSGGYQETQYF.

J is TRBJ1-2 and V is TRBV5-1; 10 bases map to TRBD1. J gave up 8 bases and V 3 bases, and 4 bases lay outside the gene matches. Per germline, CDR1 SGHRS and CDR2 YFSETQ. This CDR3 region has 13 residues. The CDR3, as DNA: TGCGCCAGCAGCTCCGGGACAGGGGACGGCTACACCTTC. This encodes CASSSGTGDGYTF.

This clone was seen a few times. The rearrangement links TRBV6-4 to TRBJ1-2; possible D gene TRBD1, 6 bases. This CDR3 has 15 amino acids. Trimming pared 2 bases from V and 4 bases from J, leaving 14 bases between. Germline loops: CDR1 MRHNA, CDR2 SNTAGT. CDR3 bases: TGTGCCAGCAGTGACCAATTTACAGGGCCCTATGGCTACACCTTC. Amino acid sequence: CASSDQFTGPYGYTF.

This clone was recorded a few times. J is TRBJ1-3 and V is TRBV7-6; D is possibly TRBD1 (5 bases). The CDR3 consists of 17 residues. From germline, CDR1 is SGHVS and CDR2 FNYEAQ. The V end was cut by 4 bases, the J end by 0 bases, with 16 bases between. CDR3 residues: CASSSQGTLTSGNTIYF. CDR3 DNA sequence: TGTGCCAGCAGCTCCCAGGGCACCCTAACCTCTGGAAACACCATATATTTT.

J is TRBJ1-1 and V is TRBV10-1; D possibly corresponds to TRBD1 (5 bases). The CDR3 is made up of 13 amino acids. V was clipped by 1 base and J by 6 bases, with 9 bases between them. CDR1 WNHNN and CDR2 SYGVQD come from the germline V gene (reference sequence). This CDR3 reads CASSEFTGAEAFF. In nucleotides, the CDR3 is TGCGCCAGCAGTGAGTTTACGGGGGCTGAAGCTTTCTTT.

V and J are TRBV5-4 and TRBJ1-1; D is uncertain. This CDR3 is built from 13 residues. Germline lookup yields CDR1 SGHNT and CDR2 YYREEE (reference sequence). Deletions cut 0 bases from V and 1 base from J, with 4 bases between. The DNA of the CDR3 is TGTGCCAGCAGCTTGGAACAGAACACTGAAGCTTTCTTT. Translated, it gives CASSLEQNTEAFF.

This chain connects TRBV7-8 to TRBJ2-7; D remains ambiguous. CDR1 is SGHVS, CDR2 FQNEAQ, per germline. V lost 5 bases and J 2 bases, leaving 7 bases between the germline ends. The CDR3 sequence is 12 residues long. The CDR3 region has the DNA TGTGCCAGCAGCCCTACGGCCTACGAGCAGTACTTC. Protein product: CASSPTAYEQYF. Filled out from reference TRBV7-8 and TRBJ2-7, the complete variable domain reads GAGVSQSPRYKVAKRGQDVALRCDPISGHVSLFWYQQALGQGPEFLTYFQNEAQLDKSGLPSDRFFAERPEGSVSTLKIQRTQQEDSAVYLCASSPTAYEQYFGPGTRLTVT.

V usage is TRBV19 and J usage is TRBJ2-1; TRBD1 matches at 12 bases. The CDR3 has 15 amino acids. The junction had 6 bases not matched to a gene; V was cut back by 5 bases and J by 7 bases. Germline CDR1 is LNHDA and CDR2 is SQIVND (reference sequence). The CDR3 DNA sequence: TGTGCCAGTAGTCGGGACAGGGGGCCCTTAAATGAGCAGTTCTTC. It codes for CASSRDRGPLNEQFF.

The chain joins TRBV6-5 to TRBJ1-5; TRBD1 is a possible D gene (6 bases). The CDR3 covers 15 residues. From germline, CDR1 is MNHEY and CDR2 SVGAGI. Between the trimmed V and J ends, which lost 6 bases and 6 bases, there was a span of 18 bases. The CDR3 nucleotides read TGTGCCAGCAGCCAGGGACATAAAGCATTTCAGCCCCAGCATTTT. Its protein is CASSQGHKAFQPQHF.

The V gene is TRBV5-1, the J gene TRBJ2-5; a weak D match, TRBD1 (5 bases). Germline CDR1 is SGHRS and CDR2 is YFSETQ. Trimming removed 1 base from V and 2 bases from J, with 12 bases in between. There are 15 residues in the CDR3. The CDR3 region is CASSLNAGLQETQYF. DNA for the CDR3: TGCGCCAGCAGCTTGAATGCAGGGTTACAAGAGACCCAGTACTTC.

The rearrangement uses TRBV10-1 and TRBJ1-1; D gene ambiguous. V was pared by 2 bases and J by 1 base, with 5 bases between. Looked up from germline, CDR1 is WNHNN and CDR2 is SYGVQD (reference sequence). This CDR3 region has 13 residues. CDR3 coding DNA: TGCGCCAGCAGTGAGGAGGGGAACACTGAAGCTTTCTTT. This gives the protein CASSEEGNTEAFF.

The J gene is TRBJ1-5, the V gene TRBV27; D possibly corresponds to TRBD1 (5 bases). CDR1 is MNHEY, CDR2 SMNVEV, per germline (reference sequence). This CDR3 comprises 17 residues. With 2 bases removed from V and 6 bases from J, the gap between germline ends came to 20 bases. DNA for the CDR3: TGTGCCAGCAGTTTAAAGGCAAGACAGACCCGGAGTCAGCCCCAGCATTTT. The encoded protein is CASSLKARQTRSQPQHF.